Reported below is one T cell receptor beta chain. In the study's own analysis: For nucleated cells, counts were estimated from reference gene primer amplification. Only in-frame clones appear in the TCRdb table, and some are missing; sequencing was by immunoSEQ multiplex PCR. V and J calls plus clone size are reproduced from that table; the DNA served to infer D and trimming. This table has fewer than 50,000 clones, about 83% appearing once. This record comes from a study of blood T cell repertoires in COVID-19. Study-level background: Samples of COVID-19 (acute and convalescent) were obtained from the United States, Italy and Spain. PBMCs, B-cell-depleted T cells, or T cells were the source of the cDNA or gDNA that made up the material.

From germline, CDR1 is MDHEN and CDR2 SYDVKM. With V trimmed by 6 bases and J by 6 bases, 10 bases remained unmatched. The CDR3 loop spans 15 amino acids. Sequenced input: peripheral blood. This clonotype was sampled from a woman older than 75 with active or convalescent COVID-19. This chain uses TRBV28 with TRBJ2-7, with 11 bases identical to TRBD2. The CDR3 spells CASSPTTSGRGEQYF. The CDR3 DNA is TGTGCCAGCAGCCCCACCACTAGCGGGAGAGGCGAGCAGTACTTC.